The 3 T cell receptor beta chains presented below share a single source sample, sequenced in a study of cytomegalovirus exposure and HLA in healthy donors. The PCR contained 60 Vbeta and 13 Jbeta primers. The method was immunoSEQ multiplex PCR; TCRdb's version includes in-frame clones alone and lacks a portion of them. The table records about 300,000 clones, 86% of them present only once. Sequencing was carried out using PBMCs. The receptor source for this set is a man aged 40-49 years in good health and CMV-seropositive.

The chain carries TRBV4-1 and TRBJ2-7; 9 nucleotides match TRBD2. J gave up 2 bases and V 3 bases, and 2 bases lay outside the gene matches. The CDR3 totals 14 residues. Germline CDR1 and CDR2: MGHRA and YSYEKL. CDR3 region: CASSQTSGAYEQYF. The CDR3 nucleotides are TGCGCCAGCAGCCAGACTAGCGGAGCCTACGAGCAGTACTTC.

The J gene is TRBJ2-7, the V gene TRBV2, with D tentatively TRBD1 (6 bases). Germline V gives CDR1 SNHLY, CDR2 FYNNEI. There are 11 residues in the CDR3. V gave up 10 bases and J gave up 5 bases, with 12 bases separating them. For the CDR3, the DNA is TGTGCCATGGGGGCAGAGGACGAGCAGTACTTC. It codes for CAMGAEDEQYF. The full variable domain, its missing parts supplied by reference TRBV2 and TRBJ2-7, is EPEVTQTPSHQVTQMGQEVILRCVPISNHLYFYWYRQILGQKVEFLVSFYNNEISEKSEIFDDQFSVERPDGSNFTLKIRSTKLEDSAMYFCAMGAEDEQYFGPGTRLTVT.

The chain couples TRBV7-9 to TRBJ2-1; D ambiguous. Germline V gene sequence: CDR1 SEHNR, CDR2 FQNEAQ (reference sequence). V was shortened by 2 bases and J by 8 bases, with 10 bases between the two germline ends. There are 13 residues in the CDR3. The CDR3 sequence is CASSLNTPHEQFF. The CDR3 bases are TGTGCCAGCAGCTTAAACACCCCCCATGAGCAGTTCTTC.